These 5 T cell receptor beta chains came from one sample sequenced in a study of T cells after posttransplantation cyclophosphamide. Busulfan-fludarabine conditioning, marrow transplant, and cyclophosphamide on days +3 and +4 were administered. The method was immunoSEQ multiplex PCR; TCRdb's version includes in-frame clones alone and lacks a portion of them. Of thousands of clones in the sample, 70% to 75% were seen once. The sequenced sample was PBMCs, obtained around 1,500 days after allogeneic stem cell transplant with posttransplant cyclophosphamide. These receptors were obtained from a young adult male patient who received an allogeneic stem cell transplant from a related donor, was CMV-positive, and had acute GVHD only. Some T cells may possibly be graft donor cells.

DNA for the CDR3: TGTGCCAGCAGCACAGGTTACGAGCAGTACTTC. Translation gives CASSTGYEQYF. The rearrangement links TRBV28 to TRBJ2-7, with D perhaps matching TRBD1 (5 bases). The CDR3 runs 11 residues. Trimming shortened V by 6 bases and J by 4 bases, and 7 bases separated the two germline ends. Germline V CDR1 and CDR2: MDHEN, SYDVKM.

This clone has more than one count but fewer than ten. The chain employs TRBV10-3 and TRBJ1-1; 8 bases line up with TRBD1. V lost 6 bases and J lost 4; bases outside the gene matches: 4. Looked up from germline, CDR1 is ENHRY and CDR2 is SYGVKD. This CDR3 has 13 amino acids. The CDR3 reads CAISTGGTTEAFF. CDR3 bases: TGTGCCATCAGCACAGGGGGGACCACTGAAGCTTTCTTT.

The rearrangement uses TRBV19 and TRBJ1-1; D might be TRBD1 (5 bases). Germline loops: CDR1 LNHDA, CDR2 SQIVND (reference sequence). Deletions cut 6 bases from V and 0 bases from J, with 14 bases between. The CDR3 is 15 amino acids. CDR3 in DNA: TGTGCCAGTAGGGAGGGGCCGGGGATGAACACTGAAGCTTTCTTT. This gives the protein CASREGPGMNTEAFF.

V gene TRBV5-1 combines with J gene TRBJ1-6; TRBD1 is a possible D gene (6 bases). Germline CDR1 reads SGHRS; CDR2 reads YFSETQ. This CDR3 comprises 15 residues. Trimming removed 0 bases from V and 8 bases from J, with 12 bases in between. The CDR3 spells CASSLGTANDSPLHF. In DNA form, the CDR3 reads TGCGCCAGCAGCTTGGGGACAGCGAACGATTCACCCCTCCACTTT. The whole variable domain, filled in from reference TRBV5-1 and TRBJ1-6, reads KAGVTQTPRYLIKTRGQQVTLSCSPISGHRSVSWYQQTPGQGLQFLFEYFSETQRNKGNFPGRFSGRQFSNSRSEMNVSTLELGDSALYLCASSLGTANDSPLHFGNGTRLTVT.

This clone is a singleton in its sample. The chain links TRBV4-1 to TRBJ1-3, with D possibly being TRBD1 (6 bases). The germline gives CDR1 MGHRA, CDR2 YSYEKL. Trimming removed 0 bases at V and 0 bases at J, with 15 bases between. The CDR3 spans 18 residues. Here the CDR3 DNA reads TGCGCCAGCAGCCAAGAACCCCCCCCAGGGGTCTCTGGAAACACCATATATTTT. Its translation is CASSQEPPPGVSGNTIYF.